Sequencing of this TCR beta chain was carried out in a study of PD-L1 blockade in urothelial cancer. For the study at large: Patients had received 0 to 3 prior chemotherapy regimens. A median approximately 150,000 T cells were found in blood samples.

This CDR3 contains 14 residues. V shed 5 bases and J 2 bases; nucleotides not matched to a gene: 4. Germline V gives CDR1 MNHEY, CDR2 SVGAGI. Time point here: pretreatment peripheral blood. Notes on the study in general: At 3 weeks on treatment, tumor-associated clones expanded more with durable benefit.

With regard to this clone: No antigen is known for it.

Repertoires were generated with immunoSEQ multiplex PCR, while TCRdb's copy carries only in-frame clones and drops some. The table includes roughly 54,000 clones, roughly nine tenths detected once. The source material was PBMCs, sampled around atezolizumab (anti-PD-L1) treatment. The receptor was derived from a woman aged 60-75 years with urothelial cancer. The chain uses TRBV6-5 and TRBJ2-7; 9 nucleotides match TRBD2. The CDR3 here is CASSMTSGTYEQYF. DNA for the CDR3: TGTGCCAGCAGTATGACTAGCGGTACCTACGAGCAGTACTTC.